These 16 T cell receptor beta chains were sequenced from one sample in a study of blood T cells in healthy people across ages. A sample-barcoded 5' primer and a J-beta primer mix were used in a second PCR of about 7 to 12 cycles. TCRdb analysed the 5' RACE reads with MiXCR anew, one entry per CDR3 protein. The profile shows fewer than 1.5 million distinct CDR3 sequences, 42% of them singletons. The sequencing sample was made of blood. These receptors all come from a woman under 30 in good health.

This rearrangement joins TRBV7-9 to TRBJ1-5, with 8 bases lining up with TRBD1. CDR3 length: 13 amino acids. Germline values: CDR1 SEHNR, CDR2 FQNEAQ (reference sequence). The V and J ends lost 5 bases and 15 bases, in that order; junction bases with no gene match: 12. CDR3 residues: CASSGSDREDWHF. As DNA, the CDR3 is TGTGCCAGCAGCGGGTCGGACAGGGAGGATTGGCATTTT. Variable domain in full (rest from reference TRBV7-9 and TRBJ1-5): DTGVSQNPRHKITKRGQNVTFRCDPISEHNRLYWYRQTLGQGPEFLTYFQNEAQLEKSRLLSDRFSAERPKGSFSTLEIQRTEQGDSAMYLCASSGSDREDWHFGDGTRLSIL.

This clonotype was seen only once. One end of the junction varies from germline; a read error may be responsible. J is TRBJ2-3 and V is TRBV12-3 or TRBV12-4, with D unresolved. This CDR3 is built from 14 residues. In DNA, the CDR3 is TGTGCCAGCAGTCCCGACCTGAGAGCAGATATGCAGTATTTT. Its translation is CASSPDLRADMQYF.

The V gene is TRBV9, the J gene TRBJ2-1; possibly TRBD1 or TRBD2 for D (5 bases each). Germline V CDR1 and CDR2: SGDLS, YYNGEE. Deletions cut 0 bases from V and 9 bases from J, with 16 bases between. This CDR3 region has 15 residues. The CDR3 sequence: CASSVDMGVKSEQFF. The DNA for the CDR3 is TGTGCCAGCAGCGTAGACATGGGGGTGAAGTCTGAGCAGTTCTTC.

Only a few counts were recorded for this clonotype. The rearrangement joins TRBV7-4 to TRBJ2-3; possibly TRBD1 for D (5 bases). The CDR3 extends over 16 amino acids. Germline assignment: CDR1 SGHVT and CDR2 SQSDAQ. V lost 2 bases to trimming and J lost 0 bases, with 12 bases between them. The chain's CDR3 is CASSLQGGPSTDTQYF. In DNA form, the CDR3 reads TGTGCCAGCAGCTTACAGGGTGGCCCTAGCACAGATACGCAGTATTTT.

This sequence joins TRBV19 and TRBJ2-4; D is ambiguous. V gave up 0 bases and J gave up 1 base, with 16 bases separating them. Germline V gives CDR1 LNHDA, CDR2 SQIVND (reference sequence). This CDR3 is built from 18 residues. In DNA, the CDR3 is TGTGCCAGTAGTATAGAGCCCCTAGTATCGATGGCCAAAAACATTCAGTACTTC. Translating it yields CASSIEPLVSMAKNIQYF.

This clonotype appeared a few times. The genes are TRBV10-3 and TRBJ2-3, with 10 bases fitting TRBD2. V was clipped by 3 bases and J by 4 bases; unmatched bases: 4. Germline CDR1 ENHRY, CDR2 SYGVKD. The CDR3 extends over 15 amino acids. CDR3 loop: CAISDEREGADTQYF. The CDR3 DNA is TGTGCCATCAGTGACGAGCGGGAGGGGGCAGATACGCAGTATTTT.

The chain couples TRBV14 to TRBJ1-1; 8 bases fit TRBD1. This CDR3 has 15 amino acids. In germline, CDR1 is SGHDN, CDR2 FVKESK. Germline trimming cut 1 base from V and 6 bases from J; bases unmatched to any gene: 7. The CDR3 is CASSQGAGGWPEAFF. The CDR3 DNA follows: TGTGCCAGCAGCCAAGGGGCAGGGGGCTGGCCTGAAGCTTTCTTT.

The chain couples TRBV27 to TRBJ2-5, with D possibly being TRBD2 (6 bases). CDR1 MNHEY and CDR2 SMNVEV come from the germline V gene (reference sequence). This CDR3 has 18 residues. The V end lost 6 bases, the J end lost 11 bases, and 34 bases lay between the germline ends. The CDR3 nucleotides are TGTGCCAGCAGCCCAATTAAAGGGGTAGCGGCCTCCTACAATGAGCAGTACTTC. Residues: CASSPIKGVAASYNEQYF.

The chain uses TRBV12-5 and TRBJ1-2; the D is unclear. There are 13 residues in the CDR3. Germline V gene sequence: CDR1 LGHNT, CDR2 FRNRAP. Trimming stripped 3 bases from V and 3 bases from J, with 8 bases between. CDR3 DNA: TGTGCTAGTGGTTTTGGGCCATACTATGGCTACACCTTC. It codes for CASGFGPYYGYTF.

This clonotype was picked up one time. The chain has TRBV20-1 and TRBJ2-1, with 8 bases identical to TRBD1. The CDR3 covers 16 residues. Germline CDR1 and CDR2: DFQATT and SNEGSKA (reference sequence). V lost 1 base, J lost 2 bases, and 7 bases stayed unmatched. The CDR3: CSARVQGAQAYNEQFF. The DNA of the CDR3 is TGCAGTGCTAGAGTCCAGGGGGCGCAAGCCTACAATGAGCAGTTCTTC.

The gene calls are TRBV20-1 and TRBJ2-1; D remains ambiguous. CDR3 length equals 14 residues. CDR1 is DFQATT, CDR2 SNEGSKA, per germline (reference sequence). Deletions cut 1 base from V and 0 bases from J, with 7 bases between. CDR3 coding DNA: TGCAGTGCTAGAGTCCTCACCTCCTACAATGAGCAGTTCTTC. The encoded protein is CSARVLTSYNEQFF.

The chain employs TRBV11-2 and TRBJ2-5, with TRBD2 matching over 9 bases. The V gene end was trimmed by 3 bases and the J gene end by 4 bases; junction bases not matched to a gene: 3. The CDR3 totals 14 residues. Germline CDR1 reads SGHAT; CDR2 reads FQNNGV. CDR3 sequence: CASSLTSGLETQYF. CDR3 coding DNA: TGTGCCAGCAGCTTGACTAGCGGACTAGAGACCCAGTACTTC.

CDR3 sequence reads: CASSPGPFSYNEQFF. The CDR3 bases are TGCGCCAGCAGCCCTGGACCGTTTTCTTACAATGAGCAGTTCTTC. The chain uses TRBV5-1 and TRBJ2-1; unclear D gene. CDR3 length equals 15 residues. Deletions cut 4 bases from V and 4 bases from J, with 15 bases between. Germline-derived CDR1 and CDR2 are SGHRS and YFSETQ.

This clonotype has just one count. The chain couples TRBV5-1 to TRBJ2-1; 14 bases fit TRBD2. CDR3 size: 15 residues. The V gene end was trimmed by 6 bases and the J gene end by 9 bases; junction bases not matched to a gene: 8. CDR1 and CDR2 (germline): SGHRS, YFSETQ. CDR3 protein: CASTQTSGRAGEQFF. Here the CDR3 DNA reads TGCGCCAGCACCCAGACTAGCGGGAGGGCGGGTGAGCAGTTCTTC.

The table lists this clonotype with a few counts. The gene calls are TRBV4-1 and TRBJ2-1; a weak D match, TRBD1 (7 bases). Deletions cut 0 bases from V and 8 bases from J, with 17 bases between. This CDR3 spans 16 amino acids. Germline V gene sequence: CDR1 MGHRA, CDR2 YSYEKL. CDR3 nucleotide sequence: TGCGCCAGCAGCCAAGACGGGTCAGGGGGGCTCGATGAGCAGTTCTTC. Residues: CASSQDGSGGLDEQFF.

This clonotype was counted between two and nine times. The chain employs TRBV18 and TRBJ2-1, with 10 nucleotides matching TRBD2. Germline CDR1 KGHSH, CDR2 LQKENI. After removal of 3 bases from V and 3 bases from J, the junction contained 5 bases not matched to a gene. The CDR3 has 16 residues. The chain's CDR3 is CASSPLAGDLYNEQFF. The CDR3 coding sequence is TGTGCCAGCTCACCTCTAGCGGGGGACCTCTACAATGAGCAGTTCTTC.